Reported below is one T cell receptor (beta chain). The antigen is undetermined. The CDR3 is 13 residues long. CDR1 and CDR2 (germline): SQVTM, ANQGSEA. V was clipped by 5 bases and J by 4 bases, with 13 bases between them. Assay: immunoSEQ multiplex PCR; the TCRdb copy retains only in-frame clones and omits some. Here the sample spans about 110,000 clones, approximately 91% being singletons. This sample is drawn from a study of T cell responses to AZD1222 COVID-19 vaccine. Points from the study as a whole: Clonal diversity may have been underestimated, and the donors were mostly white British, with more females than males. Spike-specific TCR breadth and depth rose after two AZD1222 doses. Across the whole spike, CD4 TCRs peaked at regions 160-218 and 743-854.

The sequencing here drew on peripheral blood, taken on day 0 of MenACWY control vaccination. This TCR came from an adult in good health. J is TRBJ2-3 and V is TRBV29-1; D perhaps matches TRBD2 (5 bases). The DNA of the CDR3 is TGCAGCGTTTGTCTAGCAACGGCAGATACGCAGTATTTT. Amino acid sequence: CSVCLATADTQYF.